These T cell receptor beta chains were read from a single sample in a study of vaccination and CD4 T cells after COVID-19. Their antigen targets remain unknown. TCRdb analysed the PCR reads with MiXCR anew, one entry per CDR3 protein. This sample yields more than 20,000 distinct CDR3 sequences, of which around 39% are seen a single time; about 9.8% belongs to the top ten. The sequenced sample was CD4+ T cells from blood, cultured in vitro, obtained about 7 months after SARS-CoV-2 vaccination. Every receptor here comes from a human donor who had recovered from COVID-19. Each CDR3 is given with its conserved first and last residue. Each record gives: D gene, V gene, J gene, clone size, CDR3 DNA, CDR3 protein. The D gene is left open where the match is weak. For some rows the clone size is stated as once, few or many, or as a class when expanded; others skip it.

TRBD1	TRBV19	TRBJ2-7	-	TGTGCCAGTAGTATGGGGACAGGAGCCTACGAGCAGTACTTC	CASSMGTGAYEQYF
TRBD2	TRBV29-1	TRBJ2-7	-	TGCAGCGTCATTCCCGGACTAGCGGGAGATCACGGCGAGCAGTACTTC	CSVIPGLAGDHGEQYF
TRBD1	TRBV19	TRBJ2-7	few	TGTGCCACGAGACAGGGGGATCACTCCTACGAGCAGTACTTC	CATRQGDHSYEQYF
-	TRBV7-9	TRBJ1-2	few	TGTGCCAGCAGCTTAGTGGCCGGGGTCCATGGCTACACCTTC	CASSLVAGVHGYTF
TRBD2	TRBV20-1	TRBJ2-7	-	TGCAGTGCTAGAGCCGGGACTAGCTACGAGCAGTACTTC	CSARAGTSYEQYF
TRBD1	TRBV15	TRBJ1-5	few	TGTGCCACCAGCAATACAGGGGGTCAGCCCCAGCATTTT	CATSNTGGQPQHF
TRBD2	TRBV20-1	TRBJ2-3	-	TGCAGTGCTAGGGGGGGGTGGAGTGGAAGCACAGATACGCAGTATTTT	CSARGGWSGSTDTQYF
-	TRBV7-9	TRBJ2-1	-	TGTGCCAGCAGCTTAGGGGTCGCCAATGAGCAGTTCTTC	CASSLGVANEQFF
-	TRBV7-2	TRBJ1-5	-	TGTGCCAGCAGCTGGGGGAGCGGTCAGCCCCAGCATTTT	CASSWGSGQPQHF
-	TRBV7-3	TRBJ2-3	-	TGTGCCAGCAGCTTAAGGGGACTGATAGCAGATACGCAGTATTTT	CASSLRGLIADTQYF
-	TRBV4-1	TRBJ1-1	few	TGCGCCAGCAGCCAGAGGGGGGGGAACACTGAAGCTTTCTTT	CASSQRGGNTEAFF
TRBD1	TRBV12-3/TRBV12-4	TRBJ2-7	-	TGTGCCAGCAGTCAAAGACAGGGGCGGTCCTACGAGCAGTACTTC	CASSQRQGRSYEQYF
-	TRBV4-1	TRBJ2-1	-	TGCGCCAGCAGCCAAGGGCGGATCAATGAGCAGTTCTTC	CASSQGRINEQFF
-	TRBV20-1	TRBJ2-2	-	TGCAGTGCGTCACAGAGACACACCGGGGAGCTGTTTTTT	CSASQRHTGELFF
TRBD2	TRBV7-8	TRBJ2-1	few	TGTGCCAGCAGATTTGGACTAGCGAGCTCCTACAATGAGCAGTTCTTC	CASRFGLASSYNEQFF
TRBD2	TRBV24-1	TRBJ2-1	-	TGTGCCACCAGTACTAGCGGGAGCACCTTGGGCAATGAGCAGTTCTTC	CATSTSGSTLGNEQFF
-	TRBV7-2	TRBJ2-5	-	TGTGCCAGCAGCCCGGTGGTCGTGACCCAGTACTTC	CASSPVVVTQYF
TRBD2	TRBV2	TRBJ2-7	-	TGTGCCAGCAGGTATAGCGGGAGCGGATACGAGCAGTACTTC	CASRYSGSGYEQYF
-	TRBV20-1	TRBJ2-2	few	TGCAGTGCTAGAGCCCCCGGACCCGGCTTCGGGGAGCTGTTTTTT	CSARAPGPGFGELFF
-	TRBV7-3	TRBJ2-1	-	TGTGCCAGCAGCTTAAGCCTAGCTCATGGGAATGAGCAGTTCTTC	CASSLSLAHGNEQFF
-	TRBV6-1	TRBJ1-6	-	TGTGCCAGCAGTAACGACAGGTTTGGTTCACCCCTCCACTTT	CASSNDRFGSPLHF
TRBD2	TRBV4-2	TRBJ2-7	-	TGTGCCAGCAAACCGGGACTAGCGGGAGGGTTGAGGGAGCAGTACTTC	CASKPGLAGGLREQYF
-	TRBV24-1	TRBJ2-3	few	TGTGCCACCAGTGATTTTGGAGCCGATACGCAGTATTTT	CATSDFGADTQYF
TRBD1	TRBV7-9	TRBJ2-7	-	TGTGCCAGCAGCCCTGAGCCCGGGACAGGGACCTACGAGCAGTACTTC	CASSPEPGTGTYEQYF
TRBD2	TRBV20-1	TRBJ2-1	-	TGCAGTGCTAGCAATCACAGAGCGGGAGGTGAGCAGTTCTTC	CSASNHRAGGEQFF